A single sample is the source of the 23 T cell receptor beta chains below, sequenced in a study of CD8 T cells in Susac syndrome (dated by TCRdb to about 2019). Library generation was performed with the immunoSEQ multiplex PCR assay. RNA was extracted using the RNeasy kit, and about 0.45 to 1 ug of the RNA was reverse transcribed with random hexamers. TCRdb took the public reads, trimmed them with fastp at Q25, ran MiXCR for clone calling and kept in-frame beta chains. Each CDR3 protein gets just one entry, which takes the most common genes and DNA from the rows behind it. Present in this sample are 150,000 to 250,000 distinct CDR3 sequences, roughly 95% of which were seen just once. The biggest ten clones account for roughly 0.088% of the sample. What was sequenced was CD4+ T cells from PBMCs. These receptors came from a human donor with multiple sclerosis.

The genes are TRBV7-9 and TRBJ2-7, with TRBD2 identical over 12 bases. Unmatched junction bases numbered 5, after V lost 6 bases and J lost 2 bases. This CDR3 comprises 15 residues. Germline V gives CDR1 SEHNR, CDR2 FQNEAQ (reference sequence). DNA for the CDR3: TGTGCCAGCAGTGGGACTAGCGGGCGGCCCTACGAGCAGTACTTC. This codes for CASSGTSGRPYEQYF.

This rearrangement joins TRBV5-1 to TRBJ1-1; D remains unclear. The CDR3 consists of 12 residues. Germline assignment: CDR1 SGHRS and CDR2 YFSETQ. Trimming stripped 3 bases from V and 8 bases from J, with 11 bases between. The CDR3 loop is CASSSDRFEAFF. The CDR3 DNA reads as TGCGCCAGCAGCTCGGACCGATTCGAAGCTTTCTTT.

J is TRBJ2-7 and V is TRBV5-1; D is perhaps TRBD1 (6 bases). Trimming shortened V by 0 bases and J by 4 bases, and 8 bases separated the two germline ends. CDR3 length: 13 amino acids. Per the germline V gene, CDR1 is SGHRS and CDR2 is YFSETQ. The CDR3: CASSLDREYEQYF. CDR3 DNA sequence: TGCGCCAGCAGCTTGGACAGGGAATACGAGCAGTACTTC.

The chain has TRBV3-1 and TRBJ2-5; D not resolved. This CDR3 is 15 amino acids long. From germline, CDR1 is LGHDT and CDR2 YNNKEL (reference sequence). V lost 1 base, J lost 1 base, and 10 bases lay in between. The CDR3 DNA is TGTGCCAGCAGCCAAGTCCGCGGTTTCCAAGAGACCCAGTACTTC. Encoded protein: CASSQVRGFQETQYF.

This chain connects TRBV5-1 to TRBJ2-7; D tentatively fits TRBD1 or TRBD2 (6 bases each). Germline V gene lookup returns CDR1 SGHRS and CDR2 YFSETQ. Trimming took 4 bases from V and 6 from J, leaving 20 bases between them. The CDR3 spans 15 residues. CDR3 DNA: TGCGCCAGCAGCCGGGCCGGCTGGGGGGCTGGCGAGCAGTACTTC. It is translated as CASSRAGWGAGEQYF.

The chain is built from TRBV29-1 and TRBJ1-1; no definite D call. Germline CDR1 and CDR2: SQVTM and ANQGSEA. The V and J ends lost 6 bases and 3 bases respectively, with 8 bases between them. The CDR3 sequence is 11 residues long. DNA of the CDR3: TGCAGCGTGGCACTAGACACTGAAGCTTTCTTT. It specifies CSVALDTEAFF.

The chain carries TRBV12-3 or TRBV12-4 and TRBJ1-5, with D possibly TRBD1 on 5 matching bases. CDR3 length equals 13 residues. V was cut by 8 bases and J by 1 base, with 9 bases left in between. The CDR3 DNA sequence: TGTGCCAGCCGGGGGAGGAGCAATCAGCCCCAGCATTTT. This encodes CASRGRSNQPQHF.

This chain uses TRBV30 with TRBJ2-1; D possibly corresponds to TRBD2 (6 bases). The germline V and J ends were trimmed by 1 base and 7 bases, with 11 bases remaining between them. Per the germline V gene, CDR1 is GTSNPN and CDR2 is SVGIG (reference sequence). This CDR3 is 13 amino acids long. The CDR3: CAWSAGLWNEQFF. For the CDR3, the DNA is TGTGCCTGGAGTGCGGGACTCTGGAATGAGCAGTTCTTC.

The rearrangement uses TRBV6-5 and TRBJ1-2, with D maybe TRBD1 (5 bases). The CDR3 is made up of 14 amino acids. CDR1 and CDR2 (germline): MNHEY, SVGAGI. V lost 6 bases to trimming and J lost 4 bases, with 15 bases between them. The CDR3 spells CASSSLGTAYGYTF. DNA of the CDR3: TGTGCCAGCAGCAGCTTGGGGACTGCCTATGGCTACACCTTC.

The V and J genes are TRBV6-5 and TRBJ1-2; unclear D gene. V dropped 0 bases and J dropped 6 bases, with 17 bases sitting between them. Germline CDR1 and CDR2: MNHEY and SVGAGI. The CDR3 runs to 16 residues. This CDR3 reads CASSYSRRDFVNGYTF. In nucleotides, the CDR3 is TGTGCCAGCAGTTACTCGAGACGGGATTTTGTGAATGGCTACACCTTC.

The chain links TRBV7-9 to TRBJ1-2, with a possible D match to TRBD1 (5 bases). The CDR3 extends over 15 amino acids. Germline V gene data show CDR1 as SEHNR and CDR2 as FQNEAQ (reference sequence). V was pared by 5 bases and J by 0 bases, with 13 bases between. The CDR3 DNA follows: TGTGCCAGCAGCCGGGACGGGTTAGCTAACTATGGCTACACCTTC. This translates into CASSRDGLANYGYTF.

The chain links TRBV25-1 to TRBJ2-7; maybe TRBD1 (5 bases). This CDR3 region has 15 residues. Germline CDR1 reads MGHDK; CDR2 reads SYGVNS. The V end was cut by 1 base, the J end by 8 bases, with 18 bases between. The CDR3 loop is CASSEWGGTIPKQYF. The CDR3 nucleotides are TGTGCCAGCAGTGAATGGGGCGGAACGATCCCCAAGCAGTACTTC.

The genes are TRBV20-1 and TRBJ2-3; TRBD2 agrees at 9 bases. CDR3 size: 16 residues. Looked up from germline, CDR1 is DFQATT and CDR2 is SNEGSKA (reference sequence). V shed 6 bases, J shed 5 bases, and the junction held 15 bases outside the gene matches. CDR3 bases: TGCAGTGCAACAGAATGGCGGGAGGGCCGGGGAGATACGCAGTATTTT. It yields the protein CSATEWREGRGDTQYF.

The CDR3 region is CSARDRRRDTNEQYF. CDR3 nucleotides: TGCAGTGCTAGAGATAGGAGGAGGGATACGAACGAGCAGTACTTC. This chain joins TRBV20-1 and TRBJ2-7; the D gene is possibly TRBD2 (6 bases). This CDR3 comprises 15 residues. The ends were cut back, 0 bases at V and 5 bases at J, with 17 bases in the middle. In germline, CDR1 is DFQATT, CDR2 SNEGSKA (reference sequence).

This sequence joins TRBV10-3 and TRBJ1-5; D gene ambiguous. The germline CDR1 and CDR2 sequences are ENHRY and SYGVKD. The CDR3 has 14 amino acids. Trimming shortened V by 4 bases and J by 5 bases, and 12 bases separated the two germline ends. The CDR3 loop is CAISASEGYQPQHF. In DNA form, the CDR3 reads TGTGCCATCAGTGCCAGCGAGGGCTATCAGCCCCAGCATTTT.

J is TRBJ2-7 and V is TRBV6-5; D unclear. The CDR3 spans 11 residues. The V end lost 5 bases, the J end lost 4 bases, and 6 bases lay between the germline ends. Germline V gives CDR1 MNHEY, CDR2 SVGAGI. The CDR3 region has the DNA TGTGCCAGCAGTGACTGGTACGAGCAGTACTTC. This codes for CASSDWYEQYF.

The CDR3 loop is CASSQVTHGTQYF. The DNA for the CDR3 is TGTGCCAGCAGCCAAGTAACCCACGGGACCCAGTACTTC. The chain joins TRBV14 to TRBJ2-5; unclear D gene. Per germline, CDR1 SGHDN and CDR2 FVKESK. Trimming cost V 1 base and J 7 bases, with 10 bases left between them. The CDR3 length is 13 residues.

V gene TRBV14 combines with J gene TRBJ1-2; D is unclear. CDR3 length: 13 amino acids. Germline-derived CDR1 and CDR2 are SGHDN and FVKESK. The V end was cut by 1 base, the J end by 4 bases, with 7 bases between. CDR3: CASSQGAVYGYTF. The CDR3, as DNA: TGTGCCAGCAGCCAAGGGGCAGTCTATGGCTACACCTTC.

This chain's CDR3 is CASSFGTGGAETQYF. For the CDR3, the DNA is TGTGCCAGCAGTTTCGGGACAGGGGGCGCGGAGACCCAGTACTTC. The rearrangement links TRBV27 to TRBJ2-5, with 12 bases matching TRBD1. This CDR3 spans 15 amino acids. Germline V lookup: CDR1 MNHEY, CDR2 SMNVEV (reference sequence). V shed 3 bases and J 5 bases; nucleotides not matched to a gene: 4.

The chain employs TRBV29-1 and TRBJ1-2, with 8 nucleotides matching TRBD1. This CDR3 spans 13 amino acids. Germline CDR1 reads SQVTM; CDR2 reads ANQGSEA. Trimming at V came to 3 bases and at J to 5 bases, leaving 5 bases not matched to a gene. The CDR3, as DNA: TGCAGCGTTGAGGACTACAGGGGGTATGGCTACACCTTC. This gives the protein CSVEDYRGYGYTF.

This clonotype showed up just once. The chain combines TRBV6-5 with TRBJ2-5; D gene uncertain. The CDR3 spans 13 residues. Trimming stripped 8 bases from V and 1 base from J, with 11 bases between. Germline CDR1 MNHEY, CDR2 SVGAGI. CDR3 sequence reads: CASSDRVQETQYF. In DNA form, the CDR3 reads TGTGCCAGCTCGGACCGAGTCCAAGAGACCCAGTACTTC.

CDR3 bases: TGTGCCATCAGGGACTTGGACGAGCAGTACTTC. Amino acid sequence: CAIRDLDEQYF. The V and J genes are TRBV10-3 and TRBJ2-7, with a possible D match to TRBD2 (5 bases). V was shortened by 6 bases and J by 5 bases, with 8 bases between the two germline ends. The CDR3 is made up of 11 amino acids. Germline V lookup: CDR1 ENHRY, CDR2 SYGVKD.

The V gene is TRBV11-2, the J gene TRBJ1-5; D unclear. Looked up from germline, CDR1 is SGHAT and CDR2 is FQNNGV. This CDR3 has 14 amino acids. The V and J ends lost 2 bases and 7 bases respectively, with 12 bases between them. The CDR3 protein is CASSLSPGSQPQHF. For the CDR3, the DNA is TGTGCCAGCAGCTTATCCCCGGGGAGCCAGCCCCAGCATTTT.